This T cell receptor beta chain was sequenced during a study of T cell clonotyping in hematopoietic cell transplantation. Study-level background: Pretransplant recipient samples were taken after cytoreduction.

Time point of the sample: recipient sample about 28 days before transplant, after cytoreduction. Germline V CDR1 and CDR2: SNHLY, FYNNEI. This CDR3 spans 12 amino acids. The V segment lost 8 bases and the J segment 0 bases; nucleotides outside the gene matches: 1. TCRdb keeps only in-frame clones here, not all; method: immunoSEQ multiplex PCR. The sample lists roughly 34,000 clones, approximately 95% occurring once. This TCR came from a middle-aged man with chronic myeloid leukemia. Some clones in this sample may be carry-over from other donors' samples. Material: peripheral blood mononuclear cells, obtained before stem cell transplant. The chain couples TRBV2 to TRBJ2-7, with TRBD1 matching over 7 bases. The CDR3 sequence: CASWDSSYEQYF. The CDR3 DNA reads as TGTGCCAGCTGGGACAGCTCCTACGAGCAGTACTTC.